These 21 T cell receptor beta chains were sequenced from one sample in a study of T cell changes during pregnancy in multiple sclerosis. The protocol was immunoSEQ multiplex PCR, while the TCRdb copy is restricted to in-frame clones and leaves out a portion. The sample consists of roughly 100,000 clones, approximately 93% of them appearing once. Here the sequenced sample was peripheral blood, taken after pregnancy. The receptors shown here come from a female donor with multiple sclerosis, enrolled in a pregnancy study.

The chain has TRBV30 and TRBJ2-5, with a weak D call TRBD1 (5 bases). The germline V and J ends were trimmed by 0 bases and 1 base, with 9 bases remaining between them. CDR3 length: 14 residues. In germline, CDR1 is GTSNPN, CDR2 SVGIG (reference sequence). CDR3 in amino acids: CAWSVHTGQETQYF. CDR3 bases: TGTGCCTGGAGTGTACATACAGGCCAAGAGACCCAGTACTTC. Together with reference TRBV30 and TRBJ2-5, the CDR3 gives the full variable domain: SQTIHQWPATLVQPVGSPLSLECTVEGTSNPNLYWYRQAAGRGLQLLFYSVGIGQISSEVPQNLSASRPQDRQFILSSKKLLLSDSGFYLCAWSVHTGQETQYFGPGTRLLVL.

This clone was recorded a few times. This chain joins TRBV7-9 and TRBJ1-1; D remains unclear. Trimming shortened V by 5 bases and J by 11 bases, and 18 bases separated the two germline ends. Germline CDR1 SEHNR, CDR2 FQNEAQ (reference sequence). The CDR3 has 13 amino acids. This CDR3 reads CASSAGSPQQAFF. CDR3 sequence (DNA): TGTGCCAGCAGCGCCGGGTCCCCCCAGCAGGCTTTCTTT.

The chain recombines TRBV5-8 with TRBJ2-1, with D perhaps matching TRBD2 (6 bases). From germline, CDR1 is SGHTS and CDR2 YDEGEE. Trimming removed 4 bases at V and 9 bases at J, with 11 bases between. The CDR3 length is 12 residues. CDR3 sequence: CASSIAATEQFF. CDR3 coding DNA: TGTGCCAGCAGCATAGCGGCCACTGAGCAGTTCTTC.

The V and J genes are TRBV7-9 and TRBJ1-1; the D gene is possibly TRBD1 (6 bases). CDR1 SEHNR and CDR2 FQNEAQ come from the germline V gene (reference sequence). The V end was cut by 5 bases, the J end by 0 bases, with 10 bases between. This CDR3 is 14 amino acids long. The CDR3, as DNA: TGTGCCAGCAGCCTCAAGGGGGTGAACACTGAAGCTTTCTTT. It encodes CASSLKGVNTEAFF. The entire variable domain, with the rest obtained from reference TRBV7-9 and TRBJ1-1, is as follows: DTGVSQNPRHKITKRGQNVTFRCDPISEHNRLYWYRQTLGQGPEFLTYFQNEAQLEKSRLLSDRFSAERPKGSFSTLEIQRTEQGDSAMYLCASSLKGVNTEAFFGQGTRLTVV.

The chain couples TRBV23-1 to TRBJ2-7; perhaps TRBD1 as D (7 bases). TRBV23-1 is designated an ORF whose function remains uncertain. The CDR3 is made up of 16 amino acids. Trimming removed 1 base at V and 4 bases at J, with 17 bases between. CDR3 loop: CASSQFQDREAYEQYF. The CDR3 nucleotides are TGCGCCAGCAGTCAATTTCAAGACAGGGAGGCGTACGAGCAGTACTTC.

This rearrangement joins TRBV7-2 to TRBJ1-2; 7 bases align to TRBD1. Germline CDR1 and CDR2: SGHTA and FQGNSA. The CDR3 extends over 12 amino acids. With 2 bases clipped from V and 8 bases from J, the junction kept 2 bases outside the gene matches. CDR3 DNA: TGTGCCAGCAGCTTAAGGGACAGAGGCTACACCTTC. It encodes CASSLRDRGYTF.

The V call is TRBV5-1, the J call TRBJ1-6; a possible D gene is TRBD1 (6 bases). V lost 7 bases, J lost 5 bases, and 13 bases lay in between. The CDR3 consists of 14 residues. Germline CDR1 is SGHRS and CDR2 is YFSETQ. CDR3 loop: CASRKDSHNSPLHF. DNA of the CDR3: TGCGCCAGCCGTAAGGACAGCCATAATTCACCCCTCCACTTT.

The rearrangement joins TRBV11-2 to TRBJ2-7, with 11 bases identical to TRBD2. The germline V gene encodes CDR1 SGHAT and CDR2 FQNNGV. The CDR3 is 16 amino acids. V dropped 4 bases and J dropped 4; count of bases not matched to a gene: 9. CDR3 loop: CASSSISGGAVYEQYF. The CDR3 DNA is TGTGCCAGCAGCTCTATTAGCGGGGGGGCGGTTTACGAGCAGTACTTC.

The genes are TRBV15 and TRBJ1-2; 9 bases line up with TRBD1. Looked up from germline, CDR1 is LNHNV and CDR2 is YYDKDF (reference sequence). The J segment lost 4 bases and the V segment lost 1 base, leaving 10 bases of the junction unmatched. The CDR3 is 17 amino acids. The CDR3 coding sequence is TGTGCCACCAGCAGAGGGACCGGGACAGGGTACTCCTATGGCTACACCTTC. The encoded protein is CATSRGTGTGYSYGYTF.

This chain joins TRBV29-1 and TRBJ2-2, with TRBD1 matching 10 bases. J lost 4 bases, V lost 3 bases, and 5 bases had no gene match. The germline V gene encodes CDR1 SQVTM and CDR2 ANQGSEA. The CDR3 length is 15 residues. CDR3 nucleotide sequence: TGCAGCGTTGATTCGGGGACAGGGGTCACCGGGGAGCTGTTTTTT. It yields the protein CSVDSGTGVTGELFF.

The chain combines TRBV19 with TRBJ2-7, with 8 bases matching TRBD1. Trimming cost V 8 bases and J 2 bases; bases outside gene matches: 2. Germline lookup yields CDR1 LNHDA and CDR2 SQIVND (reference sequence). The CDR3 runs 12 residues. The CDR3 DNA reads as TGTGCCAGTTCGGACAGGGCCTACGAGCAGTACTTC. This gives the protein CASSDRAYEQYF.

J is TRBJ2-7 and V is TRBV27; perhaps TRBD2 as D (5 bases). The CDR3 is 12 residues long. The germline V gene has CDR1 MNHEY and CDR2 SMNVEV (reference sequence). Between the trimmed V and J ends, which lost 2 bases and 3 bases, there was a span of 5 bases. CDR3: CASSLAGYEQYF. DNA of the CDR3: TGTGCCAGCAGTTTAGCGGGCTACGAGCAGTACTTC.

A note on this clone: The junction departs from germline at one end; a sequencing error may be responsible. The chain employs TRBV7-6 and TRBJ1-1; 11 bases match TRBD1. CDR3 length equals 14 residues. Looked up from germline, CDR1 is SGHVS and CDR2 is FNYEAQ. CDR3 DNA sequence: TGTGCCAGCAGCCCAGGACAGGGGGCGGAAGGAGGAATCTTT. This codes for CASSPGQGAEGGIF.

The CDR3 sequence: CASSQVGDQHGYTF. CDR3 coding DNA: TGCGCCAGCAGCCAAGTCGGAGACCAGCATGGCTACACCTTC. The chain recombines TRBV4-1 with TRBJ1-2; D gene ambiguous. The V gene lost 1 base and the J gene lost 6 bases, with 12 bases spanning the gap. This CDR3 is built from 14 residues. In germline, CDR1 is MGHRA, CDR2 YSYEKL.

This chain joins TRBV9 and TRBJ2-7; D is possibly TRBD1 (6 bases). Germline values: CDR1 SGDLS, CDR2 YYNGEE. There are 14 residues in the CDR3. Trimming removed 2 bases from V and 0 bases from J, with 9 bases in between. Here the CDR3 DNA reads TGTGCCAGCAGCGTCTTGGGGGCCTCCTACGAGCAGTACTTC. Protein product: CASSVLGASYEQYF.

The chain joins TRBV29-1 to TRBJ1-1; 11 nucleotides line up with TRBD1. The CDR3 spans 14 residues. V dropped 6 bases and J dropped 10; count of bases not matched to a gene: 13. The V gene's germline CDR1 is SQVTM and CDR2 ANQGSEA. This CDR3 reads CSVSWTGGVFGAFF. The CDR3 nucleotides read TGCAGCGTCAGCTGGACAGGGGGCGTCTTCGGAGCTTTCTTT. Using reference TRBV29-1 and TRBJ1-1 for the parts outside the CDR3, the full variable domain is SAVISQKPSRDICQRGTSLTIQCQVDSQVTMMFWYRQQPGQSLTLIATANQGSEATYESGFVIDKFPISRPNLTFSTLTVSNMSPEDSSIYLCSVSWTGGVFGAFFGQGTRLTVV.

V usage is TRBV13 and J usage is TRBJ1-2, with 7 bases that match TRBD1. V gave up 0 bases and J gave up 8 bases; unmatched junction bases: 3. This CDR3 contains 13 residues. Looked up from germline, CDR1 is PRHDT and CDR2 is FYEKMQ (reference sequence). CDR3 nucleotides: TGTGCCAGCAGCTTAGGTGACAGGGCAGGCTACACCTTC. As protein: CASSLGDRAGYTF.

The chain combines TRBV6-6 with TRBJ1-4; D perhaps matches TRBD1 (5 bases). From germline, CDR1 is MNHNY and CDR2 SVGAGI (reference sequence). V lost 5 bases, J lost 8 bases, and 12 bases lay in between. The CDR3 runs to 13 residues. The CDR3 protein is CASSTGGWEKLFF. DNA of the CDR3: TGTGCCAGCAGTACCGGGGGGTGGGAAAAACTGTTTTTT.

This clone was detected only a few times. This chain uses TRBV28 with TRBJ1-5; D gene ambiguous. Germline V gives CDR1 MDHEN, CDR2 SYDVKM. Deletions cut 3 bases from V and 3 bases from J, with 9 bases between. The CDR3 contains 14 residues. Here the CDR3 reads CASSLANHNQPQHF. The CDR3 DNA is TGTGCCAGCAGTTTGGCAAACCACAATCAGCCCCAGCATTTT.

The rearrangement uses TRBV30 and TRBJ1-2, with no clear D. Germline assignment: CDR1 GTSNPN and CDR2 SVGIG (reference sequence). Trimming cost V 5 bases and J 0 bases, with 7 bases left between them. This CDR3 comprises 12 residues. Here the CDR3 DNA reads TGTGCCTGGGAGGGTACTAACTATGGCTACACCTTC. It encodes CAWEGTNYGYTF.

The chain employs TRBV23-1 and TRBJ2-3; perhaps TRBD1 as D (6 bases). TRBV23-1 is an ORF, with its function uncertain. V was shortened by 4 bases and J by 4 bases, with 12 bases between the two germline ends. The CDR3 is 14 amino acids. Written as DNA, the CDR3 is TGCGCCAGCAGTCCCCCCCCAGGGGCAGATACGCAGTATTTT. Protein sequence: CASSPPPGADTQYF.